This T cell receptor beta chain is drawn from a study of cytomegalovirus exposure and HLA in healthy donors. Primers for the PCR totalled 60 Vbeta and 13 Jbeta. Sequencing used immunoSEQ multiplex PCR; TCRdb keeps in-frame clones, though not all of them. The top ten clones hold 0.098% of a sample with 150,000 to 200,000 clones, 82% of them seen once. Germline CDR1 MNHNY, CDR2 SVGAGI (reference sequence). This CDR3 region has 14 residues. Trimming removed 4 bases at V and 2 bases at J, with 10 bases between. This sequence was found in a boy aged 2-9 years in good health and CMV-seronegative. The rearrangement joins TRBV6-6 to TRBJ2-3, with D possibly matching TRBD2 (5 bases). The sequenced material came from PBMCs. This CDR3 reads CASSFYRDTDTQYF. CDR3 nucleotides: TGTGCCAGCAGTTTTTACCGGGACACAGATACGCAGTATTTT.